Each of the 19 T cell receptor beta chains below was sequenced from the same sample in a study of identical twins. Via MiXCR, TCRdb re-called the 5' RACE reads, giving one row per CDR3 protein. The sample has around 220,000 distinct CDR3 sequences; 8% to 11% are singletons. Sample: memory T cells sorted from blood. All receptors derive from a man in his fifties or sixties in good health.

Many counts were recorded for this clonotype. The chain carries TRBV5-5 and TRBJ1-1; perhaps TRBD1 as D (6 bases). The germline V gene has CDR1 SGHKS and CDR2 YYEKEE (reference sequence). V was shortened by 0 bases and J by 4 bases, with 22 bases between the two germline ends. There are 18 residues in the CDR3. CDR3 protein: CASSLVEFGGGGSTEAFF. CDR3 DNA sequence: TGTGCCAGCAGCTTGGTAGAATTCGGGGGAGGGGGGAGCACTGAAGCTTTCTTT. The full variable domain, completed using reference TRBV5-5 and TRBJ1-1, is DAGVTQSPTHLIKTRGQQVTLRCSPISGHKSVSWYQQVLGQGPQFIFQYYEKEERGRGNFPDRFSARQFPNYSSELNVNALLLGDSALYLCASSLVEFGGGGSTEAFFGQGTRLTVV.

The gene calls are TRBV2 and TRBJ1-1; D is undetermined. Trimming removed 3 bases at V and 0 bases at J, with 11 bases between. The germline V gene has CDR1 SNHLY and CDR2 FYNNEI. The CDR3 runs to 15 residues. The CDR3 loop is CASSEHLRVNTEAFF. The CDR3, as DNA: TGTGCCAGCAGTGAGCATCTTAGGGTGAACACTGAAGCTTTCTTT.

This chain links TRBV5-1 with TRBJ2-5; 7 bases map to TRBD2. Germline V lookup: CDR1 SGHRS, CDR2 YFSETQ. CDR3 length: 16 amino acids. Germline trimming cut 3 bases from V and 2 bases from J; bases unmatched to any gene: 10. DNA of the CDR3: TGCGCCAGCAGCTCCGGAGGACTCGGGGGGCAAGAGACCCAGTACTTC. It is translated as CASSSGGLGGQETQYF.

V usage is TRBV20-1 and J usage is TRBJ1-5; 9 nucleotides match TRBD1. The CDR3 is 14 amino acids. The J segment lost 6 bases and the V segment lost 5 bases, leaving 8 bases of the junction unmatched. The germline gives CDR1 DFQATT, CDR2 SNEGSKA (reference sequence). Here the CDR3 reads CSAATGGGGQPQHF. The CDR3, as DNA: TGCAGTGCTGCCACAGGGGGCGGAGGTCAGCCCCAGCATTTT.

Ten or more counts support this clonotype. The rearrangement joins TRBV29-1 to TRBJ2-7; the match to TRBD2 covers 9 bases. V gave up 2 bases and J gave up 3 bases; unmatched junction bases: 5. This CDR3 has 14 residues. CDR1 and CDR2 from the germline V gene are SQVTM and ANQGSEA. The CDR3 nucleotides read TGCAGCGTTGAATCAGCGGGGGGCGACTACGAGCAGTACTTC. Translation gives CSVESAGGDYEQYF.

This clonotype appeared a few times. The junction and the germline gene differ at one end; a read error may be behind it. The chain has TRBV5-5 and TRBJ1-4; D may be TRBD1 (6 bases). This CDR3 spans 14 amino acids. From germline, CDR1 is SGHKS and CDR2 YYEKEE (reference sequence). The CDR3 loop is CASTLTGGNEKLFF. DNA for the CDR3: TGTGCCAGCACCTTGACAGGAGGTAATGAAAAACTGTTTTTT.

The sample holds a few counts of this clonotype. The rearrangement joins TRBV6-1 to TRBJ2-3; perhaps TRBD2 as D (6 bases). V lost 6 bases and J lost 2, with 9 bases in between. The CDR3 length is 13 residues. Germline lookup yields CDR1 MNHNS and CDR2 SASEGT. CDR3 sequence reads: CASRAGYTDTQYF. The CDR3 bases are TGTGCCAGCAGGGCGGGATACACAGATACGCAGTATTTT.

A few counts support this clonotype. The chain couples TRBV28 to TRBJ2-1; D not certain. Trimming removed 3 bases at V and 4 bases at J, with 13 bases between. The length of the CDR3 is 15 residues. CDR1 is MDHEN and CDR2 is SYDVKM in the germline V gene. CDR3: CASSFSGPIYNEQFF. CDR3 nucleotides: TGTGCCAGCAGTTTTTCCGGTCCAATTTACAATGAGCAGTTCTTC. Filled out from reference TRBV28 and TRBJ2-1, the complete variable domain reads DVKVTQSSRYLVKRTGEKVFLECVQDMDHENMFWYRQDPGLGLRLIYFSYDVKMKEKGDIPEGYSVSREKKERFSLILESASTNQTSMYLCASSFSGPIYNEQFFGPGTRLTVL.

The sample holds a few counts of this clonotype. V is TRBV5-1 and J is TRBJ1-3; possible D gene TRBD1, 6 bases. V shed 1 base and J shed 2 bases, with 7 bases lying between them. CDR1 and CDR2 (germline): SGHRS, YFSETQ. This CDR3 region has 14 residues. CDR3 protein: CASSLWGPGNTIYF. The DNA of the CDR3 is TGCGCCAGCAGCTTGTGGGGGCCTGGAAACACCATATATTTT.

CDR3 amino acids: CASRGQGHSETQYF. CDR3 bases: TGTGCCAGCAGAGGGCAGGGACACTCCGAGACCCAGTACTTC. The rearrangement joins TRBV28 to TRBJ2-5, with D perhaps matching TRBD1 (6 bases). Germline values: CDR1 MDHEN, CDR2 SYDVKM. Trimming pared 6 bases from V and 5 bases from J, leaving 16 bases between. This CDR3 is built from 14 residues.

This clonotype was seen more than once but under ten times. CDR3 protein: CSASAAGRPTGNTIYF. CDR3 nucleotide sequence: TGCAGTGCTAGTGCCGCAGGACGTCCGACTGGAAACACCATATATTTT. The rearrangement uses TRBV20-1 and TRBJ1-3; D remains unclear. Germline V gene sequence: CDR1 DFQATT, CDR2 SNEGSKA (reference sequence). This CDR3 spans 16 amino acids. V lost 3 bases and J 2 bases, leaving 17 bases between the germline ends.

This clonotype showed up many times. The chain recombines TRBV6-1 with TRBJ1-3; 8 bases map to TRBD1. Germline V CDR1 and CDR2: MNHNS, SASEGT. J gave up 3 bases and V 6 bases, and 13 bases lay outside the gene matches. CDR3 length: 17 amino acids. CDR3: CASRADRDRRVGNTIYF. Written as DNA, the CDR3 is TGTGCCAGCAGAGCAGACCGGGACAGGAGAGTTGGAAACACCATATATTTT.

The chain has TRBV4-2 and TRBJ2-7; 9 bases match TRBD2. The CDR3 loop spans 17 amino acids. CDR1 and CDR2 (germline): LGHNA, YNFKEQ. The V segment lost 0 bases and the J segment 2 bases; nucleotides outside the gene matches: 8. The CDR3: CASSQELAGFSTYEQYF. The CDR3 nucleotides are TGTGCCAGCAGCCAAGAACTAGCGGGTTTCTCTACCTACGAGCAGTACTTC.

This clonotype turned up a few times. This chain links TRBV20-1 with TRBJ2-2; D is uncertain. The germline gives CDR1 DFQATT, CDR2 SNEGSKA (reference sequence). The CDR3 covers 13 residues. Deletions cut 2 bases from V and 3 bases from J, with 7 bases between. The CDR3 here is CSARHRDTGELFF. The CDR3 bases are TGCAGTGCTAGACACCGGGACACCGGGGAGCTGTTTTTT.

Comments on this clonotype: This may arise from a read error, as a much more abundant clone is one base away. V gene TRBV28 combines with J gene TRBJ2-3; no clear D. The CDR3 totals 18 residues. Germline-derived CDR1 and CDR2 are MDHEN and SYDVKM. Trimming stripped 1 base from V and 2 bases from J, with 19 bases between. CDR3 residues: CASSLLGGGLVVTDTQYF. CDR3 DNA: TGTGCCAGCAGTTTATTGGGTGGTGGTCTGGTGGTCACAGATACGCAGTATTTT.

This clonotype appeared many times. The rearrangement joins TRBV5-6 to TRBJ2-3; D is possibly TRBD1 or TRBD2 (7 bases each). The CDR3 spans 14 residues. Trimming removed 5 bases from V and 5 bases from J, with 15 bases in between. In germline, CDR1 is SGHDT, CDR2 YYEEEE. Written as DNA, the CDR3 is TGTGCCAGCAGGATTACAGGGGAGGGAGATACGCAGTATTTT. It codes for CASRITGEGDTQYF.

This clonotype was picked up many times. The chain has TRBV10-3 and TRBJ1-1; D is ambiguous. V was pared by 2 bases and J by 1 base, with 8 bases between. In germline, CDR1 is ENHRY, CDR2 SYGVKD. The CDR3 spans 14 residues. The CDR3 region is CAISEERKNTEAFF. As DNA, the CDR3 is TGTGCCATCAGTGAGGAGAGAAAGAACACTGAAGCTTTCTTT.

This clonotype appeared a few times. The V gene is TRBV7-2, the J gene TRBJ2-1, with TRBD2 matching 11 bases. This CDR3 contains 18 residues. Germline values: CDR1 SGHTA, CDR2 FQGNSA. V trimming: 0 bases; J trimming: 2 bases; junction bases outside the gene matches: 6. The CDR3 reads CASSLASGGAWAYNEQFF. The CDR3 bases are TGTGCCAGCAGCTTAGCTAGCGGGGGGGCCTGGGCCTACAATGAGCAGTTCTTC.

CDR3 region: CASSDSWMGEKLFF. CDR3 bases: TGTGCCAGCAGTGACAGTTGGATGGGTGAAAAACTGTTTTTT. The chain recombines TRBV5-5 with TRBJ1-4, with a tentative D call TRBD1 (5 bases). This CDR3 has 14 amino acids. The V gene's germline CDR1 is SGHKS and CDR2 YYEKEE (reference sequence). Deletions cut 5 bases from V and 7 bases from J, with 15 bases between.